This T cell receptor beta chain was identified during a study of T cells in localized non-small cell lung cancer. Study-level results: A median around 55 of the top 100 tumor clones appeared in adjacent lung. T cell clonality was highest in uninvolved adjacent lung, above tumor.

J gave up 5 bases and V 11 bases, and 6 bases lay outside the gene matches. This CDR3 contains 12 residues. Germline V gene lookup returns CDR1 MDHEN and CDR2 SYDVKM. On this clone: Its antigen is not known.

The protocol was immunoSEQ multiplex PCR, while the TCRdb copy is restricted to in-frame clones and leaves out a portion. The table records roughly 3,100 clones, 29% of them present only once. The receptor comes from a man between 40 and 70 years old with stage I lung adenocarcinoma. Sample: lung tumor tissue, taken before any cancer treatment. This chain uses TRBV28 with TRBJ1-5, with 7 bases aligning to TRBD1. The CDR3: CAVQGGDQPQHF. CDR3 sequence (DNA): TGTGCCGTCCAGGGGGGCGATCAGCCCCAGCATTTT.